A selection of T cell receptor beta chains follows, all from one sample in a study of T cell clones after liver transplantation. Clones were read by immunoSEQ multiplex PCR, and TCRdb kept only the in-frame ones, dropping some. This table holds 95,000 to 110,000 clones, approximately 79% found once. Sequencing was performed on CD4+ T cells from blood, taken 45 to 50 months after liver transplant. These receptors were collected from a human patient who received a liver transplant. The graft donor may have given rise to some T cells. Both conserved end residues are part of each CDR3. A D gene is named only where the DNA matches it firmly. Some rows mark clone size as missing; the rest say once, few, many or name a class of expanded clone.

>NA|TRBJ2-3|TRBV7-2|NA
CATGQRRTDTQYF
TGTGCCACGGGGCAGAGACGCACAGATACGCAGTATTTT
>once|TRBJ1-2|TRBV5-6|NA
CASSLVGLAGYTF
TGTGCCAGCAGCTTGGTGGGGCTCGCTGGCTACACCTTC
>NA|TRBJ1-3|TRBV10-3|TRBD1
CAISARGSLVSGNTIYF
TGTGCCATCTCGGCCAGGGGGTCACTTGTCTCTGGAAACACCATATATTTT
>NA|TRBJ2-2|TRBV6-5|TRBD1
CASSYEGATGELFF
TGTGCCAGCAGTTACGAGGGGGCGACAGGGGAGCTGTTTTTT
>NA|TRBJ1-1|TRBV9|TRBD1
CASSVGQGEERAFF
TGTGCCAGCAGCGTAGGACAGGGGGAGGAGAGAGCTTTCTTT
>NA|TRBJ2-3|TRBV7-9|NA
CASSLAGATDTQYF
TGTGCCAGCAGCTTAGCGGGGGCGACAGATACGCAGTATTTT
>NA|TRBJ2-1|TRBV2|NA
CASNWVGPQEPVLLSYNEQFF
TGTGCCAGCAATTGGGTAGGTCCTCAAGAGCCAGTCCTTCTCTCCTACAATGAGCAGTTCTTC
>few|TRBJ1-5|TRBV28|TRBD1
CASRDRGLSSNQPQHF
TGTGCCAGCAGGGACAGGGGGCTTAGTAGCAATCAGCCCCAGCATTTT
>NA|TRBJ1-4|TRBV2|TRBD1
CASRRAGTGYEKLFF
TGTGCCAGCAGGCGAGCCGGGACAGGGTATGAAAAACTGTTTTTT
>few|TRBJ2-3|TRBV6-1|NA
CASNGGSTDTQYF
TGTGCCAGCAACGGCGGGAGCACAGATACGCAGTATTTT
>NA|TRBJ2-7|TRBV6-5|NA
CASLKGLYEQYF
TGTGCCAGCTTGAAAGGACTCTACGAGCAGTACTTC
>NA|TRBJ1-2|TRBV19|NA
CASSIGAGANYGYTF
TGTGCCAGTAGTATAGGAGCAGGGGCCAACTATGGCTACACCTTC
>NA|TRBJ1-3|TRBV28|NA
CASSQNSAGNTIYF
TGTGCCAGCAGTCAAAACAGTGCTGGAAACACCATATATTTT
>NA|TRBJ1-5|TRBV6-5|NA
CASGGGQPQHF
TGTGCCAGCGGGGGGGGTCAGCCCCAGCATTTT
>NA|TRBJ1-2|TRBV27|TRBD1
CAVWSGTANGNYGYTF
TGTGCCGTATGGTCGGGGACAGCCAATGGTAACTATGGCTACACCTTC
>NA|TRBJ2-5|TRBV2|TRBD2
CASSKGGTSGRRGETQYF
TGTGCCAGCAGTAAAGGGGGGACTAGCGGGAGAAGGGGAGAGACCCAGTACTTC
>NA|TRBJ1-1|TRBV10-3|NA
CAIRSRQANTEAFF
TGTGCCATCAGAAGTAGACAGGCGAACACTGAAGCTTTCTTT
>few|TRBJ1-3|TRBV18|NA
CASSSAISGNTIYF
TGTGCCAGCTCGTCAGCAATCTCTGGAAACACCATATATTTT
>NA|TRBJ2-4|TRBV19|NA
CASNQGTGAKNIQYF
TGTGCCAGTAATCAAGGGACGGGAGCCAAAAACATTCAGTACTTC
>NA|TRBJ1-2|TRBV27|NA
CASSLLTGYGYTF
TGTGCCAGCAGTCTACTGACGGGCTATGGCTACACCTTC
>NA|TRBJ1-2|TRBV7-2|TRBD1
CASSGQGDYGYTF
TGTGCCAGCAGCGGACAGGGGGACTATGGCTACACCTTC
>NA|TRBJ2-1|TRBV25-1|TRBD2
CASSQPGLADDNEQFF
TGTGCCAGCAGTCAACCGGGACTAGCGGACGACAATGAGCAGTTCTTC
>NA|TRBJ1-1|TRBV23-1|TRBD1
CASSQPHRGSTEAFF
TGCGCCAGCAGTCAACCGCACAGGGGGAGCACTGAAGCTTTCTTT
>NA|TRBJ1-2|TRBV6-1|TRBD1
CAIWDRGTGYTF
TGTGCCATATGGGACAGGGGAACTGGCTACACCTTC
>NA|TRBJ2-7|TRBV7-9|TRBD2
CASSLSSGRDHEQYF
TGTGCCAGCAGCTTAAGTAGCGGGAGGGATCACGAGCAGTACTTC
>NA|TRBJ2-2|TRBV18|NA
CASSPSGDLNTGELFF
TGTGCCAGCTCACCATCGGGGGACCTTAACACCGGGGAGCTGTTTTTT
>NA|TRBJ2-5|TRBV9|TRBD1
CASSPRGGQGWETQYF
TGTGCCAGCAGCCCCCGAGGGGGACAGGGATGGGAGACCCAGTACTTC
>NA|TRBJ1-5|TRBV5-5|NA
CASSLRGLSNQPQHF
TGTGCCAGCAGCTTGCGGGGGCTTAGCAATCAGCCCCAGCATTTT
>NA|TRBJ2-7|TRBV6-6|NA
CASSEAGAQYF
TGTGCCAGCAGTGAGGCGGGGGCCCAGTACTTC
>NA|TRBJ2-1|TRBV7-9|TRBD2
CASTTGGPSYNEQFF
TGTGCCAGCACCACGGGGGGGCCCTCCTACAATGAGCAGTTCTTC
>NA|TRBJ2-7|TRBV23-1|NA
CASTRDTDGSYF
TGCGCCAGCACCCGGGACACCGATGGATCGTACTTC
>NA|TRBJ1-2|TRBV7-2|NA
CASSSPGLANYGYTF
TGTGCCAGCAGCTCCCCAGGGTTAGCTAACTATGGCTACACCTTC
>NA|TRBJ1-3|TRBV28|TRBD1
CASSRTGGLSGNTIYF
TGTGCCAGCAGTCGGACAGGGGGCCTCTCTGGAAACACCATATATTTT
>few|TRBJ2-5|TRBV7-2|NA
CASSPSGLKETQYF
TGTGCCAGCAGCCCATCAGGGTTAAAAGAGACCCAGTACTTC
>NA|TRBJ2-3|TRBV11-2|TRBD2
CASSSSGRYTDTQYF
TGTGCCAGCAGCTCTAGCGGGCGATACACAGATACGCAGTATTTT
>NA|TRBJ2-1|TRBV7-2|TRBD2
CASSLGLSGSVGEQFF
TGTGCCAGCAGCTTAGGGCTTAGCGGGAGCGTTGGTGAGCAGTTCTTC
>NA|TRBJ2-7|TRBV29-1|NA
CSVEGTPHEQYF
TGCAGCGTTGAAGGGACACCCCACGAGCAGTACTTC
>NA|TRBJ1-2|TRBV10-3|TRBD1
CAISGGLGQDYNYGYTF
TGTGCCATCAGTGGGGGTTTGGGACAGGACTATAACTATGGCTACACCTTC
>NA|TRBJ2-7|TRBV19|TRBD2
CASTSGSMSF
TGTGCCAGTACCAGCGGGAGCATGTCGTTC
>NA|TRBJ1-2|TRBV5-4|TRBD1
CASSSASEGAGGYTF
TGTGCCAGCAGCTCCGCCAGTGAGGGGGCTGGCGGCTACACCTTC